These 22 T cell receptor beta chains originate from one sample sequenced in a study. The protocol was immunoSEQ multiplex PCR, while the TCRdb copy is restricted to in-frame clones and leaves out a portion. The sample holds 45,000 to 55,000 clones; approximately 95% are singletons and the top ten take roughly 10%. The sample consisted of PBMCs. The receptor set was obtained from a man aged 35 to 55 with rheumatoid arthritis.

This clone was seen a few times. The chain has TRBV13 and TRBJ1-2; possible D gene TRBD1, 6 bases. The length of the CDR3 is 16 residues. V was shortened by 2 bases and J by 4 bases, with 17 bases between the two germline ends. Germline CDR1 and CDR2: PRHDT and FYEKMQ (reference sequence). CDR3 DNA: TGTGCCAGCAGCTTATTAATTGGGGGGCATTCCTATGGCTACACCTTC. Translating gives CASSLLIGGHSYGYTF.

This chain joins TRBV19 and TRBJ1-1; no definite D call. The CDR3 has 14 amino acids. V was trimmed by 3 bases and J by 0 bases, leaving 8 bases between them. The germline gives CDR1 LNHDA, CDR2 SQIVND (reference sequence). In DNA form, the CDR3 reads TGTGCCAGTAGTATGCGACATTTGAACACTGAAGCTTTCTTT. This codes for CASSMRHLNTEAFF.

This chain joins TRBV9 and TRBJ2-7; maybe TRBD1 (8 bases). Trimming shortened V by 4 bases and J by 4 bases, and 18 bases separated the two germline ends. Germline CDR1 SGDLS, CDR2 YYNGEE. The CDR3 loop spans 15 amino acids. The CDR3 nucleotides read TGTGCCAGCAGCCCAGGGGGCCTAGCGGTGTACGAGCAGTACTTC. Residues: CASSPGGLAVYEQYF.

The chain has TRBV19 and TRBJ2-5, with 7 bases aligning to TRBD2. In germline, CDR1 is LNHDA, CDR2 SQIVND (reference sequence). This CDR3 spans 13 amino acids. The ends lost 5 bases at V and 4 bases at J; junction bases unmatched: 4. CDR3 nucleotides: TGTGCCAGTAGTGAGGGGAGGGGAGAGACCCAGTACTTC. Translation gives CASSEGRGETQYF. The full variable domain, in which reference TRBV19 and TRBJ2-5 provide the parts outside the CDR3, is DGGITQSPKYLFRKEGQNVTLSCEQNLNHDAMYWYRQDPGQGLRLIYYSQIVNDFQKGDIAEGYSVSREKKESFPLTVTSAQKNPTAFYLCASSEGRGETQYFGPGTRLLVL.

The gene calls are TRBV7-9 and TRBJ1-1, with D tentatively TRBD1 (6 bases). The V end lost 4 bases, the J end lost 7 bases, and 16 bases lay between the germline ends. Germline CDR1 SEHNR, CDR2 FQNEAQ (reference sequence). The CDR3 runs 14 residues. The CDR3 spells CASSSLRGAGEAFF. Here the CDR3 DNA reads TGTGCCAGCAGCTCCCTCCGGGGGGCGGGTGAAGCTTTCTTT.

This chain uses TRBV3-1 (or the pseudogene TRBV3-2) with TRBJ2-5, with TRBD1 as a possible D gene (6 bases). V was cut by 4 bases and J by 4 bases, with 13 bases left in between. The CDR3 length is 14 residues. The germline V gene encodes CDR1 LGHDT and CDR2 YNNKEL (reference sequence). This CDR3 is CASSRGQFIETQYF. Written as DNA, the CDR3 is TGTGCCAGCAGCCGCGGACAGTTTATAGAGACCCAGTACTTC.

V gene TRBV5-1 combines with J gene TRBJ2-5, with D perhaps matching TRBD2 (6 bases). Trimming took 3 bases from V and 5 from J, leaving 17 bases between them. Germline V gives CDR1 SGHRS, CDR2 YFSETQ. This CDR3 has 15 residues. CDR3 sequence reads: CASSSGGGQVETQYF. The CDR3 DNA reads TGCGCCAGCAGCTCGGGCGGAGGGCAGGTTGAGACCCAGTACTTC.

This clone appeared once. The gene calls are TRBV5-6 and TRBJ1-1, with D possibly matching TRBD1 (5 bases). V was pared by 3 bases and J by 1 base, with 13 bases between. This CDR3 is built from 15 residues. Germline lookup yields CDR1 SGHDT and CDR2 YYEEEE. The CDR3 spells CASSYLWGRNTEAFF. The CDR3 coding sequence is TGTGCCAGCAGCTACCTTTGGGGCAGGAACACTGAAGCTTTCTTT.

The chain employs TRBV9 and TRBJ1-1, with 7 nucleotides matching TRBD1. The V gene end was trimmed by 0 bases and the J gene end by 5 bases; junction bases not matched to a gene: 1. The CDR3 length is 13 residues. Per the germline V gene, CDR1 is SGDLS and CDR2 is YYNGEE. Here the CDR3 DNA reads TGTGCCAGCAGCGTAGAGACAGGGACTGAAGCTTTCTTT. It is translated as CASSVETGTEAFF.

The rearrangement uses TRBV6-5 and TRBJ1-5, with D perhaps TRBD1 (6 bases). V was clipped by 2 bases and J by 6 bases, with 14 bases between them. Germline V lookup: CDR1 MNHEY, CDR2 SVGAGI. The CDR3 is 15 residues long. CDR3 DNA sequence: TGTGCCAGCAGTTACGAAACAGGGTATCGTCAGCCCCAGCATTTT. It codes for CASSYETGYRQPQHF.

The chain couples TRBV18 to TRBJ2-5; 9 positions match TRBD2. Trimming removed 4 bases from V and 1 base from J; junction bases left unmatched: 1. CDR1 and CDR2 (germline): KGHSH, LQKENI. This CDR3 contains 14 residues. The CDR3 loop reads CASSQTSGQETQYF. In DNA form, the CDR3 reads TGTGCCAGCTCACAGACTAGCGGCCAAGAGACCCAGTACTTC.

This clone was counted a single time. The chain links TRBV27 to TRBJ2-7; possibly TRBD1 or TRBD2 for D (5 bases each). The CDR3 sequence is 13 residues long. Trimming took 4 bases from V and 5 from J, leaving 12 bases between them. Germline V gives CDR1 MNHEY, CDR2 SMNVEV (reference sequence). CDR3: CASSSGAIHEQYF. The DNA for the CDR3 is TGTGCCAGCAGTTCCGGGGCGATCCACGAGCAGTACTTC.

The rearrangement links TRBV4-1 to TRBJ1-1, with TRBD1 matching over 7 bases. The CDR3 consists of 13 residues. The V gene's germline CDR1 is MGHRA and CDR2 YSYEKL. V was clipped by 7 bases and J by 5 bases; unmatched bases: 7. CDR3 loop: CASKGTVETEAFF. CDR3 DNA sequence: TGCGCCAGCAAAGGGACAGTCGAGACTGAAGCTTTCTTT.

The DNA for the CDR3 is TGTGCCAGCAGCGGCCGACCGGACAGTTCCACTGAAGCTTTCTTT. Protein product: CASSGRPDSSTEAFF. V and J are TRBV9 and TRBJ1-1; perhaps TRBD1 as D (6 bases). Germline V gene data show CDR1 as SGDLS and CDR2 as YYNGEE. Trimming removed 3 bases from V and 4 bases from J, with 16 bases in between. The CDR3 sequence is 15 residues long.

This clone was seen a handful of times. The chain couples TRBV10-1 to TRBJ1-1, with a tentative D call TRBD1 (5 bases). CDR3 size: 14 residues. Trimming removed 5 bases from V and 1 base from J, with 11 bases in between. Germline V gives CDR1 WNHNN, CDR2 SYGVQD (reference sequence). CDR3 in amino acids: CASSWDATNTEAFF. In DNA form, the CDR3 reads TGCGCCAGCAGTTGGGACGCAACGAACACTGAAGCTTTCTTT.

The chain joins TRBV6-5 to TRBJ2-6; the D is unclear. CDR3 length equals 15 residues. Trimming removed 5 bases from V and 2 bases from J, with 10 bases in between. Germline lookup yields CDR1 MNHEY and CDR2 SVGAGI. The DNA of the CDR3 is TGTGCCAGCAGTCTGCAGGTCGCTGGGGCCAACGTCCTGACTTTC. This gives the protein CASSLQVAGANVLTF.

The chain combines TRBV5-6 with TRBJ1-2; 7 bases line up with TRBD1. The CDR3 consists of 16 residues. Trimming took 0 bases from V and 0 from J; bases not matched to a gene: 5. Germline V gene sequence: CDR1 SGHDT, CDR2 YYEEEE. The CDR3 reads CASSLDPGGANYGYTF. The CDR3 bases are TGTGCCAGCAGCTTGGATCCAGGGGGAGCTAACTATGGCTACACCTTC.

J is TRBJ1-2 and V is TRBV10-3, with a possible D match to TRBD1 (5 bases). Per germline, CDR1 ENHRY and CDR2 SYGVKD. V was cut by 2 bases and J by 5 bases, with 9 bases left in between. CDR3 length equals 13 residues. The CDR3 protein is CAISEGEGYGYTF. DNA for the CDR3: TGTGCCATCAGTGAGGGGGAGGGGTATGGCTACACCTTC.

This clone was seen more than once but under ten times. The gene calls are TRBV5-1 and TRBJ1-1, with TRBD1 matching over 9 bases. The CDR3 runs 15 residues. The junction had 5 bases not matched to a gene; V was cut back by 4 bases and J by 1 base. CDR1 SGHRS and CDR2 YFSETQ come from the germline V gene. The chain's CDR3 is CASSPRDRENTEAFF. CDR3 in DNA: TGCGCCAGCAGCCCCCGGGACAGGGAGAACACTGAAGCTTTCTTT.

The V gene is TRBV19, the J gene TRBJ1-5; D remains ambiguous. The V end was cut by 7 bases, the J end by 4 bases, with 20 bases between. Germline CDR1 reads LNHDA; CDR2 reads SQIVND (reference sequence). The CDR3 loop spans 16 amino acids. Here the CDR3 reads CASTLHRWAENQPQHF. CDR3 coding DNA: TGTGCCAGTACCCTCCATCGGTGGGCGGAAAATCAGCCCCAGCATTTT.

The chain combines TRBV5-4 with TRBJ2-7; unclear D gene. Trimming took 1 base from V and 5 from J, leaving 13 bases between them. Germline V lookup: CDR1 SGHNT, CDR2 YYREEE (reference sequence). The CDR3 has 14 residues. CDR3 nucleotides: TGTGCCAGCAGCTTGTTTGCAGGTCTGAACGAGCAGTACTTC. Its translation is CASSLFAGLNEQYF.

This sequence joins TRBV7-9 and TRBJ2-1; possibly TRBD1 for D (5 bases). CDR3 length: 15 amino acids. The V end lost 5 bases, the J end lost 6 bases, and 17 bases lay between the germline ends. CDR1 and CDR2 from the germline V gene are SEHNR and FQNEAQ (reference sequence). In nucleotides, the CDR3 is TGTGCCAGCAGCCTGGACAATCCCGTCTCCAATGAGCAGTTCTTC. Its translation is CASSLDNPVSNEQFF.